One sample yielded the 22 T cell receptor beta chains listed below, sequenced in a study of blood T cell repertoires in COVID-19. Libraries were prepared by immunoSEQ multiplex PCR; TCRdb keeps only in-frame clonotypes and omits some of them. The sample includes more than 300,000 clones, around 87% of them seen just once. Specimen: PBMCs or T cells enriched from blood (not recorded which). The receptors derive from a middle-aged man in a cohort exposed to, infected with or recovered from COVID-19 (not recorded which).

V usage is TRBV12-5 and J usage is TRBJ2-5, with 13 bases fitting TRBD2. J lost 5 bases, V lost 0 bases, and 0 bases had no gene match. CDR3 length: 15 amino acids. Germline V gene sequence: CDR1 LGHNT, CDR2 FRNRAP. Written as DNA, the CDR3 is TGTGCTAGTGGTTTGGTACTAGCGGGAGGGGAGACCCAGTACTTC. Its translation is CASGLVLAGGETQYF.

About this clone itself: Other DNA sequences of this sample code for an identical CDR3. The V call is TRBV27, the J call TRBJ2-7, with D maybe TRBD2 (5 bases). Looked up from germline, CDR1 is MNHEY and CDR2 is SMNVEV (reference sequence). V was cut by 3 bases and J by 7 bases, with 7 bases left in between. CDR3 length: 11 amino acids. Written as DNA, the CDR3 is TGTGCCAGCAGTTTCCGCGGGGAGCAGTACTTC. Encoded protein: CASSFRGEQYF.

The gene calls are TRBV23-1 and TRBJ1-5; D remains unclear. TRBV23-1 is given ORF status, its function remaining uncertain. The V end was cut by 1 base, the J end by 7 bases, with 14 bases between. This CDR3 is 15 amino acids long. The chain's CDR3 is CASSQLKEERQPQHF. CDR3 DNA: TGCGCCAGCAGTCAATTAAAAGAAGAGCGACAGCCCCAGCATTTT.

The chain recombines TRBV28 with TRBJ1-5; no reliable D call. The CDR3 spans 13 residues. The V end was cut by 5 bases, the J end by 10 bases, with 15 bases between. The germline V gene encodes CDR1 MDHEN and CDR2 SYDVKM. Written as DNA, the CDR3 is TGTGCCAGCAGTCCCCCCCAAGCCGGTCCCCAGCATTTT. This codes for CASSPPQAGPQHF.

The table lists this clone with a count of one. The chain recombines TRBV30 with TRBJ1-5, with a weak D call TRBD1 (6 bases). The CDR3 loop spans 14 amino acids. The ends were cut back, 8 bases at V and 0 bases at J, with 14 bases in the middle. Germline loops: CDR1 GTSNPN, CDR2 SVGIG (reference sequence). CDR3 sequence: CAAGEGNSNQPQHF. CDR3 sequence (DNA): TGTGCCGCAGGGGAGGGGAATAGCAATCAGCCCCAGCATTTT.

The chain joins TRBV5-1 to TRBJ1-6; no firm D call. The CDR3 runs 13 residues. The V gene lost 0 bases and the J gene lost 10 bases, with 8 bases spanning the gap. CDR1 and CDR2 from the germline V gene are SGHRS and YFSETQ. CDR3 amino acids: CASSLAGISPLHF. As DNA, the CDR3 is TGCGCCAGCAGCTTGGCGGGGATCTCACCCCTCCACTTT. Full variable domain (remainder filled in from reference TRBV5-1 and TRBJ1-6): KAGVTQTPRYLIKTRGQQVTLSCSPISGHRSVSWYQQTPGQGLQFLFEYFSETQRNKGNFPGRFSGRQFSNSRSEMNVSTLELGDSALYLCASSLAGISPLHFGNGTRLTVT.

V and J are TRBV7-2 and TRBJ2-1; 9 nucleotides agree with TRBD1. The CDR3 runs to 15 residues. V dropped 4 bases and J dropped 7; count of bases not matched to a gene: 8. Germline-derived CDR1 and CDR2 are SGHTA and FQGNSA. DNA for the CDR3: TGTGCCAGCAGCTCCCAACAGGGGGCGGGTAATGAGCAGTTCTTC. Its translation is CASSSQQGAGNEQFF.

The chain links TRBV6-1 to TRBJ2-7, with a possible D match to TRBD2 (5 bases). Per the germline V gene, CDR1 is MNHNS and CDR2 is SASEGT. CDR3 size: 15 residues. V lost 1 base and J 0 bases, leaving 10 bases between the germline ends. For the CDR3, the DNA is TGTGCCAGCAGTGAAGGGCTAGCAGACTCCTACGAGCAGTACTTC. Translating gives CASSEGLADSYEQYF.

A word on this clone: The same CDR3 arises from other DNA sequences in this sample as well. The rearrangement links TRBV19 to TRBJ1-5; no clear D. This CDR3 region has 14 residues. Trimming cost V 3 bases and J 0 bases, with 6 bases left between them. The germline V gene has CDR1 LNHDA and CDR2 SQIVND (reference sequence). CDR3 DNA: TGTGCCAGTAGTATCAGCGGTAGCAATCAGCCCCAGCATTTT. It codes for CASSISGSNQPQHF.

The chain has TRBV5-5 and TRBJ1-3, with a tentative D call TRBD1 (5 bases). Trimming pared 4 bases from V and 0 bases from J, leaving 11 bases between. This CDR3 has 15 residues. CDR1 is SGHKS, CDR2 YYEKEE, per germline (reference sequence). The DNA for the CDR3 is TGTGCCAGCAGCCGGGGGGAAAGCTCTGGAAACACCATATATTTT. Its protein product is CASSRGESSGNTIYF.

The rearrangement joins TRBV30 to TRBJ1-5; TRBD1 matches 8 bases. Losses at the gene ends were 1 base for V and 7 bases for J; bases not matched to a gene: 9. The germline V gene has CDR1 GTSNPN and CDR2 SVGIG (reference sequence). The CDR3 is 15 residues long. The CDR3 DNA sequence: TGTGCCTGGAGTGCCCACCGGACAGGGCGGCAGCCCCAGCATTTT. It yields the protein CAWSAHRTGRQPQHF.

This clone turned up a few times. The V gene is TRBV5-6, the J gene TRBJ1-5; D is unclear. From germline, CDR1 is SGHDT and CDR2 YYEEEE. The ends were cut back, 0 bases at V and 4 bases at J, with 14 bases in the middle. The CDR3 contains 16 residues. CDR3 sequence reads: CASSLGFGQDNQPQHF. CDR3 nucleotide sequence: TGTGCCAGCAGCTTGGGTTTTGGGCAGGATAATCAGCCCCAGCATTTT.

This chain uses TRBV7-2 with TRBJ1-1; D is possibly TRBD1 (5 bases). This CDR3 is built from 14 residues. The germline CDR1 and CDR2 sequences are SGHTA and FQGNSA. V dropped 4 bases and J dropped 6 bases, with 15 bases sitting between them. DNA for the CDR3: TGTGCCAGCAGCTCCGACCATGGGGGGGCTGAAGCTTTCTTT. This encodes CASSSDHGGAEAFF.

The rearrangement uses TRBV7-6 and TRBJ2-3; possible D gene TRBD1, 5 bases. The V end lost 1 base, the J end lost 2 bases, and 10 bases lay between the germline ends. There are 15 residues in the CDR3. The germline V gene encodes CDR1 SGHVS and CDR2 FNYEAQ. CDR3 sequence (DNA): TGTGCCAGCAGCTTAGAGGGGTATTCCACAGATACGCAGTATTTT. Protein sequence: CASSLEGYSTDTQYF.

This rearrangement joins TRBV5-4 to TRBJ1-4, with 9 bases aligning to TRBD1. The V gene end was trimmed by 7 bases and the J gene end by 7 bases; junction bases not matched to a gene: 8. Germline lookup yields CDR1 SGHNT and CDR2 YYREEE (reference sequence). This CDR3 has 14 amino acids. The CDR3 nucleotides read TGTGCCAGCGGAAACACAGGGGGCGGTGAAAAACTGTTTTTT. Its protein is CASGNTGGGEKLFF.

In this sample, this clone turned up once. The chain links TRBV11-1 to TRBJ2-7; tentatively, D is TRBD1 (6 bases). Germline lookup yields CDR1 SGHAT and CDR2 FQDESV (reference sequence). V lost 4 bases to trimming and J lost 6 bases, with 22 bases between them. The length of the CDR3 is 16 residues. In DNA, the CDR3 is TGTGCCAGCAGCTCTCTCCCTGGGACATCAGGGTCCGAGCAGTACTTC. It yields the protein CASSSLPGTSGSEQYF.

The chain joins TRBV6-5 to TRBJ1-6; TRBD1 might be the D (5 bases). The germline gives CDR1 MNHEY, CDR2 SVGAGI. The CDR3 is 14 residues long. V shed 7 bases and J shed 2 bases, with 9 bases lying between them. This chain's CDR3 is CASMEGTYNSPLHF. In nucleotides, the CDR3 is TGTGCCAGCATGGAGGGGACCTATAATTCACCCCTCCACTTT.

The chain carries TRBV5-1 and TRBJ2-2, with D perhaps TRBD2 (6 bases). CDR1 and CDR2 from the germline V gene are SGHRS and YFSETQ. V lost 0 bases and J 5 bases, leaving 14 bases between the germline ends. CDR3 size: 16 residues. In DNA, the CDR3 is TGCGCCAGCAGCTTGGTTGCGGGAATGTGGACCGGGGAGCTGTTTTTT. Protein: CASSLVAGMWTGELFF.

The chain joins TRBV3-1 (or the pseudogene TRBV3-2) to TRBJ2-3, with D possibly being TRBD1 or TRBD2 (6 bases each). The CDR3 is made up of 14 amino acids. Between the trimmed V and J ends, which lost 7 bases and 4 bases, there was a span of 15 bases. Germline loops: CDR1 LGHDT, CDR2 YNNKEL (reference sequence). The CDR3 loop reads CASNQGPGADTQYF. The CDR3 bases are TGTGCCAGCAACCAGGGGCCGGGGGCAGATACGCAGTATTTT.

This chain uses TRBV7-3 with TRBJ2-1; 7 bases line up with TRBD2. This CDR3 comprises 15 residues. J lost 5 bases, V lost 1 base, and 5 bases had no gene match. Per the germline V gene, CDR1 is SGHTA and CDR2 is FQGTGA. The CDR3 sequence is CASSLRAGEHNEQFF. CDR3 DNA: TGTGCCAGCAGCTTAAGGGCGGGAGAGCACAATGAGCAGTTCTTC.

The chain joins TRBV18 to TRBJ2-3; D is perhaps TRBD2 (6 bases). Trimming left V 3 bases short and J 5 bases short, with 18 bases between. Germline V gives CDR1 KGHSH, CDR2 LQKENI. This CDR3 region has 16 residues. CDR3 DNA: TGTGCCAGCTCACCTCTAACCGGACTACTTGGAGATACGCAGTATTTT. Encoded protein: CASSPLTGLLGDTQYF.

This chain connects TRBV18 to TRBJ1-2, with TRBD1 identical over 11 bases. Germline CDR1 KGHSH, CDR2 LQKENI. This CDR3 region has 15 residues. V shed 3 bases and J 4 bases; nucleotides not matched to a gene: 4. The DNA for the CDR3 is TGTGCCAGCTCACCCGGAGGACAGGGGGCCTATGGCTACACCTTC. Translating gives CASSPGGQGAYGYTF. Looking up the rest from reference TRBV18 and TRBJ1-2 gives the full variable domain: NAGVMQNPRHLVRRRGQEARLRCSPMKGHSHVYWYRQLPEEGLKFMVYLQKENIIDESGMPKERFSAEFPKEGPSILRIQQVVRGDSAAYFCASSPGGQGAYGYTFGSGTRLTVV.